The 21 T cell receptor beta chains given below trace back to one sample, sequenced in a study of blood T cell repertoires in COVID-19. Profiled with immunoSEQ multiplex PCR; TCRdb holds only in-frame clones, not every one. The profile shows roughly 250,000 clones, roughly 80% of them singletons. The specimen was peripheral blood. The receptors derive from a woman between 55 and 75 years old with active or convalescent COVID-19.

This clone was seen just once. V is TRBV5-5 and J is TRBJ2-7, with 8 bases aligning to TRBD1. Germline V CDR1 and CDR2: SGHKS, YYEKEE (reference sequence). The CDR3 length is 12 residues. V was clipped by 5 bases and J by 6 bases; unmatched bases: 4. The CDR3 sequence is CASSLTGVEQYF. The CDR3 DNA follows: TGTGCCAGCAGTCTGACAGGGGTCGAGCAGTACTTC.

This clone was seen a few times. The chain links TRBV5-1 to TRBJ1-5; perhaps TRBD1 as D (5 bases). The CDR3 is 15 amino acids. With 4 bases removed from V and 5 bases from J, the gap between germline ends came to 16 bases. Per germline, CDR1 SGHRS and CDR2 YFSETQ. CDR3 DNA sequence: TGCGCCAGCAGCCCCTCCATAGGGGAGGATCAGCCCCAGCATTTT. It translates to CASSPSIGEDQPQHF.

This rearrangement joins TRBV2 to TRBJ2-1; 7 bases are shared with TRBD2. The CDR3 totals 13 residues. Per the germline V gene, CDR1 is SNHLY and CDR2 is FYNNEI. J gave up 8 bases and V 11 bases, and 12 bases lay outside the gene matches. CDR3: CAGEGSGADEQFF. As DNA, the CDR3 is TGTGCCGGAGAGGGGAGCGGGGCAGATGAGCAGTTCTTC.

V and J are TRBV10-3 and TRBJ2-3, with D hard to call. The CDR3 has 13 amino acids. The germline V gene has CDR1 ENHRY and CDR2 SYGVKD. V dropped 6 bases and J dropped 0 bases, with 7 bases sitting between them. The CDR3 is CAIRGRSTDTQYF. In DNA, the CDR3 is TGTGCCATCAGGGGCCGAAGCACAGATACGCAGTATTTT.

The chain couples TRBV6-5 to TRBJ1-3, with D perhaps TRBD1 (5 bases). Germline assignment: CDR1 MNHEY and CDR2 SVGAGI. The CDR3 extends over 15 amino acids. V dropped 5 bases and J dropped 0 bases, with 11 bases sitting between them. The CDR3 nucleotides are TGTGCCAGCAGTATTGGGACTGTCTCTGGAAACACCATATATTTT. Amino acids: CASSIGTVSGNTIYF.

The V call is TRBV6-5, the J call TRBJ1-3; D might be TRBD1 (6 bases). The germline V gene encodes CDR1 MNHEY and CDR2 SVGAGI. CDR3 length equals 12 residues. The V end lost 6 bases, the J end lost 9 bases, and 12 bases lay between the germline ends. This CDR3 reads CASRLGQFTIYF. CDR3 sequence (DNA): TGTGCCAGCAGGTTGGGACAATTCACCATATATTTT.

V usage is TRBV18 and J usage is TRBJ2-7; TRBD1 might be the D (5 bases). Germline V gene data show CDR1 as KGHSH and CDR2 as LQKENI. This CDR3 spans 17 amino acids. Trimming stripped 2 bases from V and 3 bases from J, with 20 bases between. The chain's CDR3 is CASSPGIGQTEGYEQYF. CDR3 DNA sequence: TGTGCCAGCTCACCAGGTATAGGACAAACAGAAGGCTACGAGCAGTACTTC.

V gene TRBV5-6 combines with J gene TRBJ1-2; TRBD1 agrees at 9 bases. CDR1 SGHDT and CDR2 YYEEEE come from the germline V gene. V lost 2 bases to trimming and J lost 4 bases; unmatched junction nucleotides: 6. This CDR3 comprises 15 residues. CDR3 amino acids: CASSFGTGTIYGYTF. CDR3 bases: TGTGCCAGCAGCTTCGGGACAGGGACGATCTATGGCTACACCTTC.

This clone was seen once. This chain links TRBV5-6 with TRBJ2-1; 11 positions agree with TRBD1. Looked up from germline, CDR1 is SGHDT and CDR2 is YYEEEE. Germline trimming cut 4 bases from V and 12 bases from J; bases unmatched to any gene: 9. This CDR3 region has 14 residues. CDR3 sequence (DNA): TGTGCCAGCAGCCCGGGGACAGGGGGTATAGGGCAGTTCTTC. It translates to CASSPGTGGIGQFF.

V is TRBV18 and J is TRBJ2-7; D remains ambiguous. CDR3 length equals 14 residues. Germline V CDR1 and CDR2: KGHSH, LQKENI. V gave up 1 base and J gave up 2 bases, with 9 bases separating them. In DNA form, the CDR3 reads TGTGCCAGCTCACCACGTGGCAGTCCCTACGAGCAGTACTTC. Its protein is CASSPRGSPYEQYF.

This clone was seen a handful of times. V usage is TRBV5-4 and J usage is TRBJ1-2; maybe TRBD1 (6 bases). Trimming left V 0 bases short and J 5 bases short, with 11 bases between. This CDR3 contains 14 residues. Germline assignment: CDR1 SGHNT and CDR2 YYREEE (reference sequence). For the CDR3, the DNA is TGTGCCAGCAGCTTGGCCTTGACAGGATATGGCTACACCTTC. Protein product: CASSLALTGYGYTF. The entire variable domain, with the rest obtained from reference TRBV5-4 and TRBJ1-2, is as follows: ETGVTQSPTHLIKTRGQQVTLRCSSQSGHNTVSWYQQALGQGPQFIFQYYREEENGRGNFPPRFSGLQFPNYSSELNVNALELDDSALYLCASSLALTGYGYTFGSGTRLTVV.

The chain combines TRBV3-1 (or the pseudogene TRBV3-2) with TRBJ2-4; weak D call: TRBD1 (6 bases). V was clipped by 0 bases and J by 0 bases, with 12 bases between them. CDR1 is LGHDT and CDR2 is YNNKEL in the germline V gene (reference sequence). This CDR3 comprises 17 residues. CDR3 sequence reads: CASSQEDRRLAKNIQYF. CDR3 bases: TGTGCCAGCAGCCAAGAAGACAGGAGGCTAGCCAAAAACATTCAGTACTTC.

For this clone: The same CDR3 is also encoded by other DNA sequences in this sample. J is TRBJ1-1 and V is TRBV7-2, with D tentatively TRBD1 (5 bases). The V gene's germline CDR1 is SGHTA and CDR2 FQGNSA. The CDR3 has 14 amino acids. Trimming stripped 5 bases from V and 1 base from J, with 11 bases between. CDR3 sequence (DNA): TGTGCCAGCAGCCTAACGCAGGGGAACACTGAAGCTTTCTTT. It is translated as CASSLTQGNTEAFF.

In this sample, this clone turned up a few times. The chain uses TRBV6-2 or TRBV6-3 and TRBJ1-5; 7 positions agree with TRBD1. J lost 8 bases, V lost 2 bases, and 9 bases had no gene match. Germline assignment: CDR1 MNHEY and CDR2 SVGEGT. This CDR3 is built from 15 residues. In DNA form, the CDR3 reads TGTGCCAGCAGTTACCTCAGTAGGGGGCGTGAGCCCCAGCATTTT. It codes for CASSYLSRGREPQHF.

The chain uses TRBV29-1 and TRBJ1-5; 8 bases match TRBD1. V trimming: 4 bases; J trimming: 7 bases; junction bases outside the gene matches: 12. Germline V gene sequence: CDR1 SQVTM, CDR2 ANQGSEA. The CDR3 runs 15 residues. CDR3 DNA sequence: TGCAGCGTTGCGGCCGGACAGGGTTTGGGGCAGCCCCAGCATTTT. Its protein is CSVAAGQGLGQPQHF. Full variable domain (remainder filled in from reference TRBV29-1 and TRBJ1-5): SAVISQKPSRDICQRGTSLTIQCQVDSQVTMMFWYRQQPGQSLTLIATANQGSEATYESGFVIDKFPISRPNLTFSTLTVSNMSPEDSSIYLCSVAAGQGLGQPQHFGDGTRLSIL.

The V and J genes are TRBV6-5 and TRBJ2-7, with 11 bases fitting TRBD1. V lost 6 bases, J lost 4 bases, and 2 bases stayed unmatched. CDR3 size: 13 residues. Germline V gene lookup returns CDR1 MNHEY and CDR2 SVGAGI. Here the CDR3 reads CASRGTGGYEQYF. Here the CDR3 DNA reads TGTGCCAGCAGGGGGACAGGGGGATACGAGCAGTACTTC.

This clone was seen only once. The genes are TRBV6-2 or TRBV6-3 and TRBJ2-6; TRBD1 might be the D (5 bases). Per the germline V gene, CDR1 is MNHEY and CDR2 is SVGEGT. The CDR3 contains 16 residues. V was pared by 4 bases and J by 4 bases, with 14 bases between. The CDR3 sequence: CASSSPTGAGANVLTF. CDR3 nucleotides: TGTGCCAGCAGTTCACCAACAGGCGCCGGGGCCAACGTCCTGACTTTC.

This chain joins TRBV10-3 and TRBJ2-3, with a tentative D call TRBD2 (6 bases). V lost 5 bases and J 2 bases, leaving 11 bases between the germline ends. The germline V gene has CDR1 ENHRY and CDR2 SYGVKD. The CDR3 is made up of 14 amino acids. Here the CDR3 DNA reads TGTGCCATCAGTCCCGGAGGGGACACAGATACGCAGTATTTT. Its translation: CAISPGGDTDTQYF.

The chain carries TRBV24-1 and TRBJ2-3; 7 bases are a match to TRBD1. Unmatched junction bases numbered 9, after V lost 4 bases and J lost 6 bases. The germline V gene has CDR1 KGHDR and CDR2 SFDVKD. CDR3 length equals 15 residues. The CDR3, as DNA: TGTGCCACCAGTGACCCAGGACAGGCCCATGATACGCAGTATTTT. It translates to CATSDPGQAHDTQYF.

The rearrangement links TRBV9 to TRBJ2-7; 7 bases fit TRBD1. Losses at the gene ends were 1 base for V and 6 bases for J; bases not matched to a gene: 4. This CDR3 is built from 13 residues. Germline lookup yields CDR1 SGDLS and CDR2 YYNGEE. Here the CDR3 DNA reads TGTGCCAGCAGCGTACAGGGGGTCGGCGAGCAGTACTTC. Amino acids: CASSVQGVGEQYF.

The V and J genes are TRBV30 and TRBJ2-3; D is ambiguous. This CDR3 comprises 15 residues. Germline loops: CDR1 GTSNPN, CDR2 SVGIG (reference sequence). Trimming cost V 2 bases and J 0 bases, with 12 bases left between them. CDR3 in amino acids: CAWSQASASTDTQYF. The CDR3 coding sequence is TGTGCCTGGAGTCAGGCATCCGCTAGCACAGATACGCAGTATTTT.